This T cell receptor (beta chain) came from a study of T cell changes during pregnancy in multiple sclerosis. Sequencing was performed with immunoSEQ multiplex PCR; in TCRdb, only in-frame clones are kept and a portion is missing. Here the sample spans 55,000 to 70,000 clones, about 92% being singletons. The sample was peripheral blood, taken after pregnancy. The TCR comes from a female donor with multiple sclerosis, enrolled in a pregnancy study.

The CDR3 bases are TGTGCCAGCAGCAAAATCGCGACAGGGCCCTACGAGCAGTACTTC. It translates to CASSKIATGPYEQYF. The chain links TRBV21-1 to TRBJ2-7; the DNA was not compared with TRBD1, the D call given in the table. TRBV21-1 is labeled a pseudogene. The CDR3 covers 15 residues.